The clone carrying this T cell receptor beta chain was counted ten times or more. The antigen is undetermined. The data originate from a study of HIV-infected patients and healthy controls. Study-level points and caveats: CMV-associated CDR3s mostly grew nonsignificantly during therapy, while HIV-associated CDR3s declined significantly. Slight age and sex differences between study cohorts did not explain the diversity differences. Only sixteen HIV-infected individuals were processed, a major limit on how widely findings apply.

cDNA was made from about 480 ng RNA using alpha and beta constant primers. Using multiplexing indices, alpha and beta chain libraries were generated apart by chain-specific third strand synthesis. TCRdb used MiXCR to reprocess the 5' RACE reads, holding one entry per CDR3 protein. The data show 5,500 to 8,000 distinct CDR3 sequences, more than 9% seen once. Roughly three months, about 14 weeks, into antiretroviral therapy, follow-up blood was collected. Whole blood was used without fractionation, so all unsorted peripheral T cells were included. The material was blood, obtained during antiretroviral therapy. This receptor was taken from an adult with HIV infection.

The CDR3 region has the DNA TGCAGTGCCAAAACAGGGAGGGCGAATGAAAAACTGTTTTTT. Translation gives CSAKTGRANEKLFF. The chain is built from TRBV20-1 and TRBJ1-4; TRBD1 is a possible D gene (6 bases). The V gene lost 6 bases and the J gene lost 5 bases, with 16 bases spanning the gap. Looked up from germline, CDR1 is DFQATT and CDR2 is SNEGSKA (reference sequence). The CDR3 length is 14 residues.